The text below deals with one T cell receptor beta chain. Its target is unknown. Primers included in the PCR were 60 Vbeta and 13 Jbeta primers. Assay: immunoSEQ multiplex PCR; the TCRdb copy retains only in-frame clones and omits some. Here the sample spans some 150,000 clones, 75% being singletons. The source of the sample is a study of cytomegalovirus exposure and HLA in healthy donors. At the level of the study: Sequencing of 150 million to 200 million T cells in an earlier analysis found 95 million to 120 million unique TCR beta sequences. Genotyping of nearly 400 donors showed that around 86% belonged to the Caucasian-associated ancestry cluster.

Whole-study results and caveats: The dataset shows that most TCR sequences were rare, while some public TCRs occurred in many donors.

The source material was PBMCs. The source of this sequence is a man aged 35-49 years in good health and CMV-seronegative.

The CDR3: CASSQGQGEQFF. In DNA, the CDR3 is TGTGCCAGCAGTCAAGGACAGGGGGAGCAGTTCTTC. The genes are TRBV6-5 and TRBJ2-1; 9 bases agree with TRBD1. Germline lookup yields CDR1 MNHEY and CDR2 SVGAGI. The CDR3 sequence is 12 residues long. The V and J ends lost 5 bases and 10 bases, in that order; junction bases with no gene match: 3.